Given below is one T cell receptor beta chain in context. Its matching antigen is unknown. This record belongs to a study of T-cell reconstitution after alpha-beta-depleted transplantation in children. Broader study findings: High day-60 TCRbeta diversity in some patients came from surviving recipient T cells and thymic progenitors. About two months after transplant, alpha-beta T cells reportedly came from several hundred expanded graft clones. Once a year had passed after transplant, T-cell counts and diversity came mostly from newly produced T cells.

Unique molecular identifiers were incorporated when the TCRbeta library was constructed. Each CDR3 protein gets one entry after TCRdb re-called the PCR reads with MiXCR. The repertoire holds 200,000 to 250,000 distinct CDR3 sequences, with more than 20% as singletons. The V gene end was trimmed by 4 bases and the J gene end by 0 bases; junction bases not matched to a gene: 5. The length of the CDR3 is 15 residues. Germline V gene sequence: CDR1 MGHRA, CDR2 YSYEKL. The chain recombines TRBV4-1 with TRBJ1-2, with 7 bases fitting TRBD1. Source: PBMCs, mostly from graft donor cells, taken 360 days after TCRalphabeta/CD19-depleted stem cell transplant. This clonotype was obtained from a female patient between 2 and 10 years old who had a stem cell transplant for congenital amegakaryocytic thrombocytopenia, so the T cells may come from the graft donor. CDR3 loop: CASSPGQLTNYGYTF. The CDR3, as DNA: TGCGCCAGCAGCCCGGGACAGTTAACTAACTATGGCTACACCTTC.